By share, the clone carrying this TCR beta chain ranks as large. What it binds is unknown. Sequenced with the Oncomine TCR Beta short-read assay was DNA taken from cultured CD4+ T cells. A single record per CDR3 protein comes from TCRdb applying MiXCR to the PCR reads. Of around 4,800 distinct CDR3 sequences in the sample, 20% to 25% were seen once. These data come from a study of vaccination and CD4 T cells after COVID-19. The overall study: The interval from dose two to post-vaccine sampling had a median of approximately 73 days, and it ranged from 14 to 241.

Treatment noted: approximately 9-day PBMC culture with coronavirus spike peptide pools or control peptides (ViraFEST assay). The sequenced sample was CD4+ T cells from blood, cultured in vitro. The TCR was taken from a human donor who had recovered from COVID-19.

CDR3 residues: CASSFGGTEAFF. CDR3 DNA sequence: TGTGCCAGCAGTTTCGGGGGAACTGAAGCTTTCTTT. This sequence joins TRBV6-5 and TRBJ1-1, with D possibly matching TRBD1 (5 bases). Trimming cost V 4 bases and J 5 bases, with 8 bases left between them. The CDR3 totals 12 residues. CDR1 and CDR2 (germline): MNHEY, SVGAGI.